This entry concerns a single T cell receptor beta chain. The antigen it recognizes is unknown. No qualities accompany the bases; no much larger clone lies one base away. Measured from the cysteine to the phenylalanine, the CDR3 is 14 residues long. Only the CDR3 DNA stays, 42 bases, in frame from base 1. The germline V and J ends show losses of 4 bases and 1 base respectively, and no gene match explains 6 bases of the junction. According to the germline V gene (reference sequence), CDR1 reads GTSNPN and CDR2 reads SVGIG. This sample was included in a study of liver allograft versus peripheral blood T cells (dated by TCRdb to the early 2020s). Turning to the overall study: The study compared the T cell receptor repertoires present in transplanted livers with the repertoires present in the peripheral blood of liver transplant recipients.

The investigation overall reported the following: According to the report, the T cell receptor repertoires detected in peripheral blood were different from the repertoires found inside liver allografts.

The sample was run on an Illumina MiSeq. TCRdb reanalyzed the raw reads on its own, using fastp at Q25 for trimming and MiXCR for clone calling, and kept in-frame beta chains. Each CDR3 protein appears once, grouped with its most common genes and DNA. Here the sample has about 5,200 distinct CDR3 sequences; 15% to 20% occur a single time. The ten largest clones add up to roughly 49% of the sample. The chain is assembled from TRBV30 and TRBJ1-2, and TRBD1 aligns with 7 junction nucleotides. The TCR originated in a human patient who had a liver transplant. After a transplant, some T cells may be of graft donor origin. The CDR3 in this case is CAWNEGASNYGYTF. The DNA sequence is given as TGTGCCTGGAATGAGGGGGCAAGTAACTATGGCTACACCTTC.